This T cell receptor (beta chain) was obtained from a study of shared clonotypes between healthy human individuals (dated by TCRdb to the early 2020s). About the study as a whole: A few men and two women, aged 18 to 49 years, made up the cohort. For each donor, CD4 naive and CD4 memory were each given three plates, CD8 naive was given two plates, and CD8 memory was given one plate. Each donor's leukapheresis produced roughly between roughly 0.85 and 10 billion PBMCs. Different laboratories and diverse techniques were used to prepare libraries and sequence TCR repertoires, to increase sequencing depth and limit assay-specific biases. To estimate repertoire size and how much clonotype sharing occurs between individuals, the study deeply sequenced the blood TCR repertoires of several healthy adults.

TCR CDR3 regions were amplified from genomic DNA by multiplex PCR using the deep immunoSEQ assay. Extracted genomic DNA from each cell subset was spread evenly across all wells of several immunoSEQ 96-well plates, with each plate serving as a replicate. For sorted subsets, each replicate PCR was loaded with 200 to 250 ng genomic DNA, equivalent to 25,000 to 30,000 T cell genomes. The purified libraries were quantified using a Qubit 3.0 fluorometer, sized with a Bioanalyzer 2100, and then quantified again using the KAPA Library Quantification kit. A separate single-read 150-cycle Illumina NextSeq 550 flow cell was used to sequence each immunoSEQ 96-well plate. Per the source publication's procedure: Because the immunoSEQ output held only junctional sequences and lacked quality scores, the filtering could not match the filtering applied to full-length reads. To assign V/J genes and CDR3, sequences were annotated using PyIR, a Python wrapper for IgBLAST v1.9, with IMGT germline references. Reads with weak V/J assignments (E-value above 1e-6), missing CDR3, stop codons, out-of-frame junctions, or ambiguous translated residues were removed. V3J clonotypes were defined by identical inferred V gene, J gene, and CDR3 amino acid sequence. Percentage overlap between repertoires was computed as shared unique clonotypes divided by the size of the smaller repertoire. Richness of each repertoire was evaluated using RTK rarefaction, the Chao1 estimator, and Recon v2.1 estimates of unobserved clonotypes. Generation probabilities for all TCRbeta clonotypes obtained by the gDNA method from a handful of donors were computed using OLGA. TCRdb took this table from immuneACCESS and kept in-frame rearrangements with V and J called. Such tables lack part of the clones; where checked against another copy, unresolved V genes explain under half of the gap, and the rest is unexplained. V and J calls plus clone size are reproduced from that table; the DNA served to infer D and trimming. Here the sample has over a million clones; approximately 97% occur a single time. The ten largest clones capture approximately 1.1% of the sample.

Note on this clone: The antigen it recognizes is unknown. Base quality data are lacking; no much larger clone is found one base away.

According to the germline V gene, CDR1 reads KGHSH and CDR2 reads LQKENI. There are 16 amino acids in the CDR3, from cysteine to phenylalanine inclusive. Just the 48-base CDR3 DNA is kept, in frame starting at base 1. For this chain, trimming is 0 bases at the V end and 7 bases at the J end, and the number of junction bases without a gene match is 8. The investigation overall reported the following: The genetic and exposure-history diversity represented was limited by the small number of donors. Compared with non-shared clonotypes, the clonotypes found in all four sorted-subset donors had higher generation probabilities. Only blood was sampled, and tissue TCR repertoires likely differ from those in blood. Sharing across four donors was observed for 4.5% to 6.5% of naive CD4, 3% to 4% of naive CD8, 2% to 2.5% of memory CD4, and roughly 0.4% of memory CD8 clonotypes. Incomplete sequencing was indicated by rarefaction of sorted-subset datasets, despite the large sequencing depth. Pairwise subsampling indicated that sequencing depth was expected to affect the degree of clonotype sharing among donors. Naive subsets generally had larger estimated clonotype richness than memory subsets did.

The donors were healthy, HIV-negative adults who had no recently reported acute infections or vaccinations. All donors were Caucasian adults living in Nashville, Tennessee, USA. CD4+ T cells were enriched by magnetic negative selection; naive cells were then positively selected on CD45RA, and the negative fraction formed the memory subset. Blood was collected by leukapheresis, and PBMCs were isolated by Ficoll-Histopaque density gradient centrifugation and then cryopreserved in liquid nitrogen vapor phase. Analytical flow cytometry was used to check the purity and quantity of every magnetically sorted T cell population. Each sorted fraction had its genomic DNA isolated and then quantified by UV absorbance on a Nanodrop 2000c.

Sequencing used naive CD4+ T cells sorted from blood. The sample's cell subset or site label is to be understood as: CD45RA+ positively selected. The receptor comes from a man aged 30 to 45 in good health. The chain was built from TRBV18 and TRBJ2-1, with TRBD2 matching 8 junction bases. The CDR3 protein: CASSPPNGRGVNEQFF. The DNA sequence is TGTGCCAGCTCACCACCGAACGGGAGGGGGGTGAATGAGCAGTTCTTC.